Shown below are 18 T cell receptor beta chains from a single sample sequenced in a study of blood T cell repertoires in COVID-19. Clones were sequenced by immunoSEQ multiplex PCR, and TCRdb holds only the in-frame ones, with some missing. The table has 70,000 to 90,000 clones, 65% to 90% seen once. Sequenced: peripheral blood. These TCRs come from a man aged 45-65 years with COVID-19, enrolled during active disease.

The V gene is TRBV9, the J gene TRBJ2-3; D is unresolved. The V gene lost 4 bases and the J gene lost 0 bases, with 12 bases spanning the gap. The CDR3 has 15 residues. CDR1 and CDR2 from the germline V gene are SGDLS and YYNGEE. DNA of the CDR3: TGTGCCAGCAGCATCGCAAGAACTAGCACAGATACGCAGTATTTT. Protein sequence: CASSIARTSTDTQYF.

J is TRBJ1-2 and V is TRBV9; D not certain. The CDR3 consists of 14 residues. Trimming took off 0 bases at V and 7 bases at J, with 13 bases between the two ends. Germline CDR1 is SGDLS and CDR2 is YYNGEE. CDR3 amino acids: CASSVGGEGSGYTF. CDR3 nucleotides: TGTGCCAGCAGCGTAGGGGGAGAAGGGTCTGGCTACACCTTC.

The chain joins TRBV4-3 to TRBJ1-4; 8 nucleotides align to TRBD1. The CDR3 consists of 16 residues. Unmatched junction bases numbered 7, after V lost 1 base and J lost 6 bases. CDR1 is LGHNA, CDR2 YSLEER, per germline. This CDR3 is CASSQGEGRGHEKLFF. The CDR3, as DNA: TGCGCCAGCAGCCAAGGCGAGGGCAGGGGGCATGAAAAACTGTTTTTT.

This clone was detected once. V usage is TRBV5-1 and J usage is TRBJ2-7; TRBD2 matches at 8 bases. CDR3 length: 17 amino acids. Per the germline V gene, CDR1 is SGHRS and CDR2 is YFSETQ. Trimming cost V 0 bases and J 3 bases; bases outside gene matches: 11. This chain's CDR3 is CASSLGAGGVPGYEQYF. CDR3 bases: TGCGCCAGCAGCTTGGGGGCGGGAGGCGTTCCGGGCTACGAGCAGTACTTC.

The chain has TRBV7-9 and TRBJ1-3; maybe TRBD1 (6 bases). Germline CDR1 reads SEHNR; CDR2 reads FQNEAQ (reference sequence). The CDR3 runs 18 residues. Trimming pared 3 bases from V and 0 bases from J, leaving 18 bases between. For the CDR3, the DNA is TGTGCCAGCAGCTTTCCCACCTGGACAGAATCCTCTGGAAACACCATATATTTT. Amino acid sequence: CASSFPTWTESSGNTIYF.

This chain connects TRBV4-3 to TRBJ2-3; maybe TRBD1 (6 bases). CDR3 length: 15 residues. CDR1 LGHNA and CDR2 YSLEER come from the germline V gene. V shed 4 bases and J shed 2 bases, with 13 bases lying between them. DNA of the CDR3: TGCGCCAGCAGCCCGGTGGGGGCCAACACAGATACGCAGTATTTT. Residues: CASSPVGANTDTQYF.

V is TRBV28 and J is TRBJ1-1; no reliable D call. Between the trimmed V and J ends, which lost 3 bases and 2 bases, there was a span of 7 bases. CDR1 is MDHEN and CDR2 is SYDVKM in the germline V gene. The CDR3 runs 13 residues. This CDR3 reads CASSFLRNTEAFF. CDR3 bases: TGTGCCAGCAGTTTCTTGAGAAACACTGAAGCTTTCTTT.

This rearrangement joins TRBV28 to TRBJ2-3; 7 nucleotides agree with TRBD1. The V and J ends lost 1 base and 2 bases, in that order; junction bases with no gene match: 6. CDR1 and CDR2 from the germline V gene are MDHEN and SYDVKM. The CDR3 length is 16 residues. The CDR3 DNA reads as TGTGCCAGCAGTTTATATACGGGACAGAACACAGATACGCAGTATTTT. Residues: CASSLYTGQNTDTQYF. The complete variable domain, with remaining parts taken from reference TRBV28 and TRBJ2-3, reads DVKVTQSSRYLVKRTGEKVFLECVQDMDHENMFWYRQDPGLGLRLIYFSYDVKMKEKGDIPEGYSVSREKKERFSLILESASTNQTSMYLCASSLYTGQNTDTQYFGPGTRLTVL.

This clone showed up just a few times. The chain uses TRBV6-1 and TRBJ2-3; TRBD2 agrees at 7 bases. Per germline, CDR1 MNHNS and CDR2 SASEGT. CDR3 size: 16 residues. Unmatched junction bases numbered 7, after V lost 1 base and J lost 3 bases. The CDR3 reads CASSEGFEGGTDTQYF. CDR3 nucleotides: TGTGCCAGCAGTGAAGGATTCGAGGGAGGGACAGATACGCAGTATTTT.

For this clone: This sample includes further DNA sequences coding for the same CDR3. The CDR3 bases are TGTGCCAGCAGTCTTTACAGGGGGAATCAGCCCCAGCATTTT. The encoded protein is CASSLYRGNQPQHF. The genes are TRBV27 and TRBJ1-5; 8 nucleotides agree with TRBD1. Losses at the gene ends were 5 bases for V and 4 bases for J; bases not matched to a gene: 4. The V gene's germline CDR1 is MNHEY and CDR2 SMNVEV (reference sequence). This CDR3 contains 14 residues.

This chain uses TRBV7-6 with TRBJ2-3; TRBD2 agrees at 11 bases. Germline assignment: CDR1 SGHVS and CDR2 FNYEAQ. The CDR3 has 15 residues. Trimming removed 5 bases from V and 8 bases from J; junction bases left unmatched: 9. CDR3 sequence: CASSPLAGGGSTQYF. The CDR3 coding sequence is TGTGCCAGCAGCCCGCTAGCGGGAGGCGGGAGTACGCAGTATTTT.

CDR3 in amino acids: CASSQDPGQSYEQYF. In DNA form, the CDR3 reads TGCGCCAGCAGCCAAGATCCTGGACAGAGCTACGAGCAGTACTTC. J is TRBJ2-7 and V is TRBV4-1; weak D call: TRBD1 (6 bases). The CDR3 loop spans 15 amino acids. Germline lookup yields CDR1 MGHRA and CDR2 YSYEKL. Between the trimmed V and J ends, which lost 0 bases and 3 bases, there was a span of 12 bases.

The V and J genes are TRBV7-2 and TRBJ2-7; 8 bases map to TRBD1. V was pared by 5 bases and J by 7 bases, with 7 bases of the junction left unmatched. The germline V gene has CDR1 SGHTA and CDR2 FQGNSA. This CDR3 has 13 residues. In nucleotides, the CDR3 is TGTGCCAGCAGCGTTCAGGGGGCAAGGGAGCAGTACTTC. This gives the protein CASSVQGAREQYF.

The genes are TRBV28 and TRBJ2-7, with D uncertain. This CDR3 has 13 amino acids. Germline values: CDR1 MDHEN, CDR2 SYDVKM. V was cut by 2 bases and J by 4 bases, with 9 bases left in between. CDR3 coding DNA: TGTGCCAGCAGTTTAGCATCCCGGTACGAGCAGTACTTC. It translates to CASSLASRYEQYF. Full variable domain (outside the CDR3, taken from reference TRBV28 and TRBJ2-7): DVKVTQSSRYLVKRTGEKVFLECVQDMDHENMFWYRQDPGLGLRLIYFSYDVKMKEKGDIPEGYSVSREKKERFSLILESASTNQTSMYLCASSLASRYEQYFGPGTRLTVT.

The V gene is TRBV19, the J gene TRBJ1-2, with TRBD1 identical over 7 bases. The CDR3 length is 14 residues. The germline CDR1 and CDR2 sequences are LNHDA and SQIVND (reference sequence). V dropped 5 bases and J dropped 6; count of bases not matched to a gene: 9. The chain's CDR3 is CASSSGQLTNGYTF. CDR3 nucleotides: TGTGCCAGTAGTTCGGGACAGTTGACGAATGGCTACACCTTC.

The J gene is TRBJ1-3, the V gene TRBV11-2; 8 bases are shared with TRBD1. Germline-derived CDR1 and CDR2 are SGHAT and FQNNGV. The V gene end was trimmed by 5 bases and the J gene end by 4 bases; junction bases not matched to a gene: 13. The CDR3 length is 17 residues. DNA for the CDR3: TGTGCCAGCAGCCCAAGGACAGGGACCTCTCTGGGAAACACCATATATTTT. It is translated as CASSPRTGTSLGNTIYF.

The chain joins TRBV25-1 to TRBJ2-1; 9 nucleotides line up with TRBD2. Trimming cost V 5 bases and J 1 base; bases outside gene matches: 9. The CDR3 runs to 17 residues. Germline lookup yields CDR1 MGHDK and CDR2 SYGVNS. CDR3 sequence (DNA): TGTGCCAGCAGTTCCGCACCTAGCGGGAAATCCTACAATGAGCAGTTCTTC. The encoded protein is CASSSAPSGKSYNEQFF.

This sequence joins TRBV5-5 and TRBJ1-6, with D unresolved. Trimming stripped 0 bases from V and 9 bases from J, with 13 bases between. Germline V gives CDR1 SGHKS, CDR2 YYEKEE (reference sequence). This CDR3 region has 15 residues. In DNA, the CDR3 is TGTGCCAGCAGCTTGGGAGGGATCGGAGGTTCACCCCTCCACTTT. Its protein product is CASSLGGIGGSPLHF.